These 14 T cell receptor beta chains originate from one sample sequenced in a study of blood T cell repertoires in COVID-19. TCRdb's table, derived via immunoSEQ multiplex PCR, lists solely in-frame clones and lacks some. The sample yields hundreds of thousands of clones, around 90% seen once. Sequenced sample: peripheral blood. The receptors derive from a woman between 25 and 40 years old with COVID-19, enrolled during active disease.

As to this clone: The same CDR3 can be traced to other DNA sequences in this sample. The rearrangement uses TRBV19 and TRBJ1-5; D gene uncertain. The CDR3 is made up of 13 amino acids. Germline V gene lookup returns CDR1 LNHDA and CDR2 SQIVND (reference sequence). The V end was cut by 1 base, the J end by 2 bases, with 3 bases between. The CDR3 coding sequence is TGTGCCAGTAGTATAGCGGGCAATCAGCCCCAGCATTTT. It yields the protein CASSIAGNQPQHF.

The gene calls are TRBV5-6 and TRBJ1-2; D is unclear. Germline V gives CDR1 SGHDT, CDR2 YYEEEE. The CDR3 loop spans 15 amino acids. The germline V and J ends were trimmed by 0 bases and 7 bases, with 16 bases remaining between them. CDR3 DNA: TGTGCCAGCAGCTTGGGACATCGGCCGGCGGGTGGCTACACCTTC. Encoded protein: CASSLGHRPAGGYTF.

This sequence joins TRBV13 and TRBJ1-2, with 9 positions matching TRBD1. V shed 4 bases, J shed 6 bases, and the junction held 12 bases outside the gene matches. From germline, CDR1 is PRHDT and CDR2 FYEKMQ (reference sequence). The CDR3 is made up of 16 amino acids. The CDR3 reads CASSSAARDRENGYTF. CDR3 nucleotides: TGTGCCAGCAGCTCAGCAGCCAGGGACAGGGAAAATGGCTACACCTTC. The full variable domain, completed using reference TRBV13 and TRBJ1-2, is AAGVIQSPRHLIKEKRETATLKCYPIPRHDTVYWYQQGPGQDPQFLISFYEKMQSDKGSIPDRFSAQQFSDYHSELNMSSLELGDSALYFCASSSAARDRENGYTFGSGTRLTVV.

The chain carries TRBV12-3 or TRBV12-4 and TRBJ2-3; no firm D call. The CDR3 runs 11 residues. The V gene lost 8 bases and the J gene lost 2 bases, with 5 bases spanning the gap. The CDR3 reads CASQYTDTQYF. The CDR3 DNA is TGTGCCAGCCAGTACACAGATACGCAGTATTTT.

The chain joins TRBV2 to TRBJ2-4; possible D gene TRBD1, 6 bases. V was cut by 7 bases and J by 0 bases, with 22 bases left in between. Germline CDR1 and CDR2: SNHLY and FYNNEI. The CDR3 runs to 18 residues. CDR3 bases: TGTGCCAGCAATAGTCACAGGGATGGAACTTTAGCCAAAAACATTCAGTACTTC. The encoded protein is CASNSHRDGTLAKNIQYF. Full variable domain (rest looked up from reference TRBV2 and TRBJ2-4): EPEVTQTPSHQVTQMGQEVILRCVPISNHLYFYWYRQILGQKVEFLVSFYNNEISEKSEIFDDQFSVERPDGSNFTLKIRSTKLEDSAMYFCASNSHRDGTLAKNIQYFGAGTRLSVL.

This clone was observed many times. This chain uses TRBV10-3 with TRBJ1-6; D gene uncertain. The CDR3 is 13 residues long. Germline V gene lookup returns CDR1 ENHRY and CDR2 SYGVKD. Trimming pared 3 bases from V and 8 bases from J, leaving 8 bases between. DNA for the CDR3: TGTGCCATCAGTGACGGGAGGGATTCACCCCTCCACTTT. This codes for CAISDGRDSPLHF.

This clone appeared a single time. The gene calls are TRBV14 and TRBJ2-5; weak D call: TRBD2 (6 bases). This CDR3 contains 14 residues. Germline V gives CDR1 SGHDN, CDR2 FVKESK. Trimming shortened V by 6 bases and J by 2 bases, and 13 bases separated the two germline ends. The CDR3 sequence: CASRLNGGQETQYF. The CDR3 nucleotides read TGTGCCAGCAGACTTAACGGGGGTCAAGAGACCCAGTACTTC.

CDR3 DNA: TGTGCCAGCAGCCCCCGCCCCGGGACTAGCGGGGTTGAGCAGTACTTC. It encodes CASSPRPGTSGVEQYF. The V and J genes are TRBV7-2 and TRBJ2-7; 13 nucleotides align to TRBD2. V dropped 5 bases and J dropped 7; count of bases not matched to a gene: 11. Germline assignment: CDR1 SGHTA and CDR2 FQGNSA. There are 16 residues in the CDR3. The full variable domain, in which reference TRBV7-2 and TRBJ2-7 provide the parts outside the CDR3, is GAGVSQSPSNKVTEKGKDVELRCDPISGHTALYWYRQSLGQGLEFLIYFQGNSAPDKSGLPSDRFSAERTGGSVSTLTIQRTQQEDSAVYLCASSPRPGTSGVEQYFGPGTRLTVT.

The chain employs TRBV7-6 and TRBJ1-3; D not resolved. The CDR3 has 17 amino acids. Trimming cost V 4 bases and J 0 bases, with 16 bases left between them. Per germline, CDR1 SGHVS and CDR2 FNYEAQ. The CDR3: CASSYIYGGVSGNTIYF. Here the CDR3 DNA reads TGTGCCAGCAGCTATATTTATGGCGGCGTCTCTGGAAACACCATATATTTT.

The V gene is TRBV5-1, the J gene TRBJ2-5; 8 bases fit TRBD2. Germline V lookup: CDR1 SGHRS, CDR2 YFSETQ. The CDR3 covers 15 residues. With V trimmed by 0 bases and J by 3 bases, 4 bases remained unmatched. Here the CDR3 reads CASSLAGGPEETQYF. CDR3 DNA sequence: TGCGCCAGCAGCTTGGCGGGGGGGCCTGAAGAGACCCAGTACTTC. The variable domain in full, with the rest retrieved from reference TRBV5-1 and TRBJ2-5, is KAGVTQTPRYLIKTRGQQVTLSCSPISGHRSVSWYQQTPGQGLQFLFEYFSETQRNKGNFPGRFSGRQFSNSRSEMNVSTLELGDSALYLCASSLAGGPEETQYFGPGTRLLVL.

CDR3: CASSKWDREIDEQYV. The CDR3 DNA sequence: TGTGCCAGCAGCAAATGGGACAGGGAAATCGACGAGCAGTACGTC. The chain employs TRBV21-1 and TRBJ2-7; the table assigns TRBD1, which was not confirmed against the DNA. TRBV21-1 is reported as a pseudogene. The CDR3 contains 15 residues.

The rearrangement joins TRBV11-2 to TRBJ2-5; no clear D. Germline loops: CDR1 SGHAT, CDR2 FQNNGV. V lost 1 base to trimming and J lost 3 bases, with 12 bases between them. The CDR3 contains 15 residues. CDR3 DNA: TGTGCCAGCAGCTTAGGGCTTCTGTTGGAAGAGACCCAGTACTTC. This encodes CASSLGLLLEETQYF.

This clone was detected only once. The chain is built from TRBV19 and TRBJ2-7, with unresolved D. The CDR3 consists of 16 residues. Germline V CDR1 and CDR2: LNHDA, SQIVND (reference sequence). The V end was cut by 7 bases, the J end by 4 bases, with 23 bases between. This CDR3 is CASNELSCVLSYEQYV. The CDR3 region has the DNA TGTGCCAGTAACGAGTTGAGTTGCGTCCTAAGTTACGAGCAGTACGTC.

The V and J genes are TRBV9 and TRBJ1-4, with D perhaps matching TRBD1 (5 bases). CDR3 length: 14 amino acids. Germline-derived CDR1 and CDR2 are SGDLS and YYNGEE. With 4 bases removed from V and 7 bases from J, the gap between germline ends came to 14 bases. CDR3 DNA: TGTGCCAGCAGCCCCCAGGGAAAGATTGAAAAACTGTTTTTT. This translates into CASSPQGKIEKLFF.